These 22 T cell receptor beta chains were sequenced from one sample in a study of T cells after yellow fever vaccination. MiXCR, run by TCRdb on the 5' RACE reads, gives a single entry per CDR3 protein. The sample consists of around 610,000 distinct CDR3 sequences, 13% of them appearing once. This sample comprised PBMCs, obtained on the day of the yellow fever booster vaccination. The receptors stem from a man younger than 40 who received the YFV17D yellow fever vaccine.

CDR3 protein: CATSRDERNRGRETQYF. In nucleotides, the CDR3 is TGTGCCACCAGCAGAGATGAGAGGAACAGGGGGCGAGAGACCCAGTACTTC. This chain joins TRBV15 and TRBJ2-5; 9 bases line up with TRBD1. Germline V gene lookup returns CDR1 LNHNV and CDR2 YYDKDF (reference sequence). The V segment lost 0 bases and the J segment 4 bases; nucleotides outside the gene matches: 9. The CDR3 is made up of 17 amino acids.

J is TRBJ2-7 and V is TRBV3-1, with 10 nucleotides matching TRBD1. CDR3 length: 17 amino acids. V was pared by 2 bases and J by 7 bases, with 14 bases of the junction left unmatched. The germline gives CDR1 LGHDT, CDR2 YNNKEL (reference sequence). The CDR3 is CASSQWTGGSPTIEQYF. DNA for the CDR3: TGTGCCAGCAGCCAATGGACAGGGGGAAGTCCTACGATTGAGCAGTACTTC.

This clonotype was found many times. V usage is TRBV5-1 and J usage is TRBJ1-1; D gene ambiguous. The germline CDR1 and CDR2 sequences are SGHRS and YFSETQ. The CDR3 length is 13 residues. The V and J ends lost 3 bases and 1 base respectively, with 7 bases between them. In DNA, the CDR3 is TGCGCCAGCAGCTCGTCGGGGAACACTGAAGCTTTCTTT. Its protein is CASSSSGNTEAFF.

This sequence joins TRBV5-1 and TRBJ2-5, with 7 nucleotides matching TRBD2. This CDR3 spans 14 amino acids. Germline CDR1 SGHRS, CDR2 YFSETQ. Losses at the gene ends were 4 bases for V and 5 bases for J; bases not matched to a gene: 8. CDR3: CASSTGRRGETQYF. In nucleotides, the CDR3 is TGCGCCAGCAGCACGGGACGGCGGGGGGAGACCCAGTACTTC.

A few counts support this clonotype. The chain uses TRBV10-2 and TRBJ2-5; D gene ambiguous. CDR3 size: 12 residues. Between the trimmed V and J ends, which lost 8 bases and 5 bases, there was a span of 12 bases. Per germline, CDR1 WSHSY and CDR2 SAAADI. This chain's CDR3 is CASGVPEETQYF. The CDR3 DNA reads TGCGCCAGCGGGGTGCCGGAGGAGACCCAGTACTTC.

This chain joins TRBV3-1 and TRBJ2-5; no clear D gene. CDR1 and CDR2 from the germline V gene are LGHDT and YNNKEL (reference sequence). V was pared by 2 bases and J by 5 bases, with 6 bases between. There are 12 residues in the CDR3. The CDR3: CASSQTVETQYF. Written as DNA, the CDR3 is TGTGCCAGCAGCCAAACGGTTGAGACCCAGTACTTC.

This clonotype was seen a handful of times. The V call is TRBV7-6, the J call TRBJ2-1; 12 nucleotides match TRBD2. The CDR3 sequence is 16 residues long. Losses at the gene ends were 2 bases for V and 2 bases for J; bases not matched to a gene: 1. Germline V gene data show CDR1 as SGHVS and CDR2 as FNYEAQ. The CDR3 DNA is TGTGCCAGCAGCTTAAGACTAGCGGGAGCCTACAATGAGCAGTTCTTC. Translating gives CASSLRLAGAYNEQFF.

The chain has TRBV29-1 and TRBJ2-1; D is perhaps TRBD2 (5 bases). V was shortened by 7 bases and J by 15 bases, with 13 bases between the two germline ends. Germline CDR1 reads SQVTM; CDR2 reads ANQGSEA. The CDR3 has 9 residues. As DNA, the CDR3 is TGCAGCGATTCAGAGGGTGGGTTCTTC. Amino acids: CSDSEGGFF.

This clonotype was counted a few times. The chain recombines TRBV5-1 with TRBJ1-1, with 10 bases identical to TRBD1. The CDR3 sequence is 13 residues long. Per germline, CDR1 SGHRS and CDR2 YFSETQ. V gave up 7 bases and J gave up 6 bases; unmatched junction bases: 6. In DNA, the CDR3 is TGCGCCAGCCGAGGGACAGGGGCCCCTGAAGCTTTCTTT. This sequence encodes CASRGTGAPEAFF.

The chain recombines TRBV12-3 or TRBV12-4 with TRBJ1-5; TRBD1 is a possible D gene (5 bases). CDR3 length: 13 residues. The germline V and J ends were trimmed by 3 bases and 5 bases, with 8 bases remaining between them. Here the CDR3 DNA reads TGTGCCAGCAGTTTGGGACCATATCAGCCCCAGCATTTT. Translating gives CASSLGPYQPQHF.

The rearrangement uses TRBV19 and TRBJ2-5; D may be TRBD1 (6 bases). Germline-derived CDR1 and CDR2 are LNHDA and SQIVND (reference sequence). The length of the CDR3 is 12 residues. The V and J ends lost 10 bases and 5 bases respectively, with 14 bases between them. CDR3 sequence (DNA): TGTGCCACCCAAGGGGGTTCGGAGACCCAGTACTTC. The encoded protein is CATQGGSETQYF.

This clonotype was seen more than once but under ten times. V gene TRBV28 combines with J gene TRBJ2-1; D assignment may be TRBD1 or TRBD2 (5 bases each). CDR3 length equals 12 residues. CDR1 and CDR2 (germline): MDHEN, SYDVKM. Trimming left V 10 bases short and J 9 bases short, with 16 bases between. The CDR3 bases are TGTGCCACAAAACTAGGGGCGACTGAGCAGTTCTTC. Translation: CATKLGATEQFF.

This clonotype was recorded once. V and J are TRBV28 and TRBJ2-7; 7 bases are shared with TRBD1. The V gene end was trimmed by 11 bases and the J gene end by 4 bases; junction bases not matched to a gene: 11. Germline V CDR1 and CDR2: MDHEN, SYDVKM. This CDR3 comprises 13 residues. CDR3 DNA: TGTGCCGGACGGCGACAGGGCGCGTACGAGCAGTACTTC. Its translation: CAGRRQGAYEQYF.

The chain joins TRBV19 to TRBJ2-7; unclear D gene. Germline-derived CDR1 and CDR2 are LNHDA and SQIVND (reference sequence). This CDR3 region has 14 residues. The V and J ends lost 5 bases and 1 base respectively, with 12 bases between them. The CDR3 bases are TGTGCCAGTAGTCTTGGACGGCTGTCCTACGAGCAGTACTTC. Residues: CASSLGRLSYEQYF. The variable domain in full, completed from reference TRBV19 and TRBJ2-7, reads DGGITQSPKYLFRKEGQNVTLSCEQNLNHDAMYWYRQDPGQGLRLIYYSQIVNDFQKGDIAEGYSVSREKKESFPLTVTSAQKNPTAFYLCASSLGRLSYEQYFGPGTRLTVT.

The chain combines TRBV25-1 with TRBJ1-6; tentative D call: TRBD1 (5 bases). V was pared by 4 bases and J by 6 bases, with 13 bases between. The CDR3 sequence is 15 residues long. Germline CDR1 is MGHDK and CDR2 is SYGVNS. CDR3: CASSVGGGFNSPLHF. The CDR3 nucleotides read TGTGCCAGCAGTGTCGGGGGGGGGTTTAATTCACCCCTCCACTTT.

This clonotype occurred a few times. The chain links TRBV20-1 to TRBJ2-7; D ambiguous. V was trimmed by 6 bases and J by 3 bases, leaving 15 bases between them. The CDR3 contains 13 residues. Germline CDR1 is DFQATT and CDR2 is SNEGSKA (reference sequence). Written as DNA, the CDR3 is TGCAGTGCAACGGACCACACCTACTACGAGCAGTACTTC. Protein sequence: CSATDHTYYEQYF.

The chain recombines TRBV7-2 with TRBJ2-2; TRBD2 aligns across 13 bases. The CDR3 runs 17 residues. With 2 bases clipped from V and 1 base from J, the junction kept 1 base outside the gene matches. Germline values: CDR1 SGHTA, CDR2 FQGNSA. The CDR3: CASSLRLAGGNTGELFF. CDR3 DNA: TGTGCCAGCAGCTTACGACTAGCGGGAGGGAACACCGGGGAGCTGTTTTTT.

The chain has TRBV7-3 and TRBJ2-1; 14 bases line up with TRBD2. With 5 bases clipped from V and 0 bases from J, the junction kept 12 bases outside the gene matches. Germline V lookup: CDR1 SGHTA, CDR2 FQGTGA. This CDR3 has 20 amino acids. CDR3 amino acids: CASSPHSGLAGEISYNEQFF. The DNA of the CDR3 is TGTGCCAGCAGCCCTCACTCGGGACTAGCGGGAGAGATCTCCTACAATGAGCAGTTCTTC.

There are a few counts of this clonotype. This rearrangement joins TRBV11-2 to TRBJ2-1, with D uncertain. The V end lost 4 bases, the J end lost 2 bases, and 18 bases lay between the germline ends. This CDR3 region has 17 residues. Germline V lookup: CDR1 SGHAT, CDR2 FQNNGV. The CDR3 protein is CASSSRVGGEAYNEQFF. CDR3 nucleotide sequence: TGTGCCAGCAGCTCCCGAGTAGGCGGAGAAGCCTACAATGAGCAGTTCTTC.

The V call is TRBV6-1, the J call TRBJ1-1; 11 bases agree with TRBD1. The J segment lost 5 bases and the V segment lost 6 bases, leaving 8 bases of the junction unmatched. CDR3 length: 15 residues. Germline values: CDR1 MNHNS, CDR2 SASEGT. This chain's CDR3 is CASSPFRDRGTEAFF. The CDR3 DNA sequence: TGTGCCAGCAGCCCTTTCCGGGACAGGGGGACTGAAGCTTTCTTT.

This clonotype was counted only a few times. This sequence joins TRBV11-2 and TRBJ1-5; D unresolved. This CDR3 is 14 amino acids long. V dropped 3 bases and J dropped 5 bases, with 11 bases sitting between them. Germline V CDR1 and CDR2: SGHAT, FQNNGV. CDR3 nucleotide sequence: TGTGCCAGCAGCTTGGAGGGTTTAGATCAGCCCCAGCATTTT. It specifies CASSLEGLDQPQHF.

The chain has TRBV6-6 and TRBJ2-1; D gene ambiguous. The CDR3 covers 13 residues. Germline CDR1 and CDR2: MNHNY and SVGAGI (reference sequence). Trimming removed 6 bases at V and 5 bases at J, with 11 bases between. The CDR3, as DNA: TGTGCCAGCAGCTACACATATAACAATGAGCAGTTCTTC. Translated: CASSYTYNNEQFF.